This T cell receptor beta chain is from a study of OX40 agonist ivuxolimab in advanced cancers. Across the whole study: People in dose escalation had one of these cancers: hepatocellular carcinoma, melanoma, renal cell or head and neck cancer. Anti-PD-1, anti-PD-L1 or anti-CTLA-4 therapy given earlier was allowed, and approximately 40% had some. Overall study results and limits: There was clonal expansion of CD4+ and CD8+ blood T cells by week 6 at 0.1 to 3.0 mg/kg.

About this clone: Its antigen remains unidentified.

Sequencing was performed with immunoSEQ multiplex PCR; in TCRdb, only in-frame clones are kept and a portion is missing. The sample yields nearly 60,000 clones, 81% seen once. A history of autoimmune disease or systemic immunosuppression excluded patients. Germline CDR1 SGHRS, CDR2 YFSETQ. There are 14 residues in the CDR3. Between the trimmed V and J ends, which lost 0 bases and 7 bases, there was a span of 8 bases. Sequenced here: CD4+ or CD8+ T cells sorted from blood, sampled in a trial of the OX40 agonist ivuxolimab. This rearrangement joins TRBV5-1 to TRBJ1-6; TRBD1 might be the D (5 bases). This receptor was obtained from an adult with an advanced solid tumor such as melanoma, head and neck, liver or kidney cancer. The CDR3 is CASSLDAGNSPLHF. The CDR3 DNA sequence: TGCGCCAGCAGCTTGGATGCAGGGAATTCACCCCTCCACTTT.